This passage covers 14 T cell receptor beta chains from one sample sequenced in a study of blood T cells in healthy people across ages. Then a second PCR, running roughly 6 to 11 cycles, was carried out with a sample-barcoded 5' primer and a J-beta primer mix. MiXCR was run by TCRdb on the 5' RACE reads, yielding one entry per CDR3 protein. The profile shows around 1.5 million distinct CDR3 sequences, 42% of them singletons. Sequences were obtained from blood. All receptors come from a young woman in good health.

The sample holds a few counts of this clonotype. The chain couples TRBV6-5 to TRBJ1-6; 7 nucleotides match TRBD1. V was pared by 0 bases and J by 7 bases, with 6 bases of the junction left unmatched. The CDR3 spans 16 residues. The germline gives CDR1 MNHEY, CDR2 SVGAGI. The CDR3 region is CASSYSTGSSNSPLHF. CDR3 nucleotides: TGTGCCAGCAGTTACTCGACAGGGTCTTCAAATTCACCCCTCCACTTT.

The V call is TRBV14, the J call TRBJ2-3; the match to TRBD2 covers 11 bases. V trimming: 2 bases; J trimming: 5 bases; junction bases outside the gene matches: 9. This CDR3 has 17 amino acids. Germline CDR1 is SGHDN and CDR2 is FVKESK. CDR3 nucleotides: TGTGCCAGCAGCCAACCGGTCCTAGCGGGAGGAAGAGATACGCAGTATTTT. Residues: CASSQPVLAGGRDTQYF. The full variable domain, completed using reference TRBV14 and TRBJ2-3, is EAGVTQFPSHSVIEKGQTVTLRCDPISGHDNLYWYRRVMGKEIKFLLHFVKESKQDESGMPNNRFLAERTGGTYSTLKVQPAELEDSGVYFCASSQPVLAGGRDTQYFGPGTRLTVL.

This clonotype was recorded a few times. The rearrangement uses TRBV6-5 and TRBJ2-3, with D possibly being TRBD2 (6 bases). CDR3 size: 12 residues. The germline CDR1 and CDR2 sequences are MNHEY and SVGAGI. V dropped 7 bases and J dropped 6 bases, with 11 bases sitting between them. The CDR3, as DNA: TGTGCCAGCAAGACTAGTCTGGATACGCAGTATTTT. This gives the protein CASKTSLDTQYF.

This chain links TRBV10-3 with TRBJ2-1; 7 bases are shared with TRBD2. The CDR3 loop spans 14 amino acids. Germline CDR1 reads ENHRY; CDR2 reads SYGVKD. CDR3 in amino acids: CGCGRTMDPNEQFF. CDR3 DNA: TGTGGATGCGGGAGAACGATGGATCCCAATGAGCAGTTCTTC.

V gene TRBV20-1 combines with J gene TRBJ2-5; the D is unclear. The CDR3 covers 13 residues. CDR1 and CDR2 from the germline V gene are DFQATT and SNEGSKA (reference sequence). V lost 6 bases and J 2 bases, leaving 13 bases between the germline ends. CDR3 DNA: TGCAGTGCCCTGATGGGGAATCAAGAGACCCAGTACTTC. Encoded protein: CSALMGNQETQYF.

The genes are TRBV3-1 and TRBJ2-5; 12 bases match TRBD2. The ends lost 1 base at V and 11 bases at J; junction bases unmatched: 17. This CDR3 region has 18 residues. Per the germline V gene, CDR1 is LGHDT and CDR2 is YNNKEL (reference sequence). The CDR3 DNA follows: TGTGCCAGCAGCCAAGCTCTAGCGGGGGGGGCTAGCACAGATACGCAGTACTTC. Encoded protein: CASSQALAGGASTDTQYF.

The chain joins TRBV27 to TRBJ2-1; 7 nucleotides line up with TRBD2. Germline V gene lookup returns CDR1 MNHEY and CDR2 SMNVEV (reference sequence). This CDR3 is 16 amino acids long. V was pared by 6 bases and J by 3 bases, with 11 bases of the junction left unmatched. The CDR3 is CASSQYGGGDYNEQFF. The CDR3 DNA sequence: TGTGCCAGCAGCCAATATGGGGGAGGGGACTACAATGAGCAGTTCTTC.

This clonotype has more than one count but fewer than ten. The chain is built from TRBV4-2 and TRBJ2-3; D ambiguous. V lost 0 bases, J lost 4 bases, and 11 bases lay in between. Looked up from germline, CDR1 is LGHNA and CDR2 is YNFKEQ. The CDR3 spans 15 residues. Written as DNA, the CDR3 is TGTGCCAGCAGCCAAGATCGTGCTTTCTCAGATACGCAGTATTTT. Its protein product is CASSQDRAFSDTQYF.

This clonotype was picked up many times. The V call is TRBV12-3 or TRBV12-4, the J call TRBJ2-7; 7 bases agree with TRBD2. The J segment lost 2 bases and the V segment lost 8 bases, leaving 12 bases of the junction unmatched. The CDR3 totals 15 residues. For the CDR3, the DNA is TGTGCCAGCCGGCGGGGGACGGAATACCCCTACGAGCAGTACTTC. Its protein is CASRRGTEYPYEQYF.

This clonotype was observed a few times. V usage is TRBV2 and J usage is TRBJ2-7; D might be TRBD2 (5 bases). Between the trimmed V and J ends, which lost 7 bases and 2 bases, there was a span of 15 bases. The CDR3 covers 14 residues. Germline V gene lookup returns CDR1 SNHLY and CDR2 FYNNEI. The DNA for the CDR3 is TGTGCCAGCAAGAAAGGGAGTGATGCCTACGAGCAGTACTTC. Translated: CASKKGSDAYEQYF.

This chain links TRBV9 with TRBJ2-1; unclear D gene. V gave up 6 bases and J gave up 4 bases, with 17 bases separating them. This CDR3 is 15 amino acids long. From germline, CDR1 is SGDLS and CDR2 YYNGEE. The CDR3 DNA reads TGTGCCAGCACGGAAGGCATTAACGCGTACAATGAGCAGTTCTTC. This gives the protein CASTEGINAYNEQFF.

The J gene is TRBJ2-5, the V gene TRBV25-1; TRBD2 is a possible D gene (5 bases). V was cut by 11 bases and J by 4 bases, with 14 bases left in between. CDR1 MGHDK and CDR2 SYGVNS come from the germline V gene. CDR3 length equals 12 residues. The CDR3 here is CAGSSSPETQYF. For the CDR3, the DNA is TGTGCCGGCTCTAGCAGTCCAGAGACCCAGTACTTC.

The genes are TRBV20-1 and TRBJ2-3, with D possibly matching TRBD2 (6 bases). V dropped 6 bases and J dropped 2 bases, with 18 bases sitting between them. The CDR3 spans 15 residues. Germline V gives CDR1 DFQATT, CDR2 SNEGSKA (reference sequence). The CDR3 DNA sequence: TGCAGTGCCCCCATGGGGAGCGGGCCCACAGATACGCAGTATTTT. Translated, it gives CSAPMGSGPTDTQYF.

The chain links TRBV9 to TRBJ1-1; no definite D call. The CDR3 has 14 amino acids. Trimming removed 7 bases from V and 1 base from J, with 14 bases in between. Germline V gene sequence: CDR1 SGDLS, CDR2 YYNGEE. The CDR3 is CASSKGPENTEAFF. In DNA form, the CDR3 reads TGTGCCAGCTCGAAAGGGCCCGAGAACACTGAAGCTTTCTTT. The complete variable domain, with remaining parts taken from reference TRBV9 and TRBJ1-1, reads DSGVTQTPKHLITATGQRVTLRCSPRSGDLSVYWYQQSLDQGLQFLIQYYNGEERAKGNILERFSAQQFPDLHSELNLSSLELGDSALYFCASSKGPENTEAFFGQGTRLTVV.